This TCR beta chain was observed in a study of blood T cell repertoires in COVID-19. Study-level background: Nucleic acid was either cDNA or gDNA, and it came from T cells, B-cell-depleted T cells, or PBMCs.

The germline V gene encodes CDR1 SNHLY and CDR2 FYNNEI. Deletions cut 0 bases from V and 2 bases from J, with 10 bases between. The CDR3 covers 15 residues. Profiled with immunoSEQ multiplex PCR; TCRdb holds only in-frame clones, not every one. In the table there are 410,000 or so clones, 89% of which are singletons. It was during active infection that Seattle patients were enrolled and then longitudinally followed. The sequence was collected from a woman aged 40 to 50 with COVID-19, enrolled during active disease. This chain connects TRBV2 to TRBJ2-5, with D tentatively TRBD2 (5 bases). Sequencing was done on a sample of peripheral blood. CDR3 in DNA: TGTGCCAGCAGTGAAGCGCGAGGGCAGCAAGAGACCCAGTACTTC. This sequence encodes CASSEARGQQETQYF.